The 25 T cell receptor beta chains in this list originate from one sample, sequenced in a study of blood T cell repertoires in COVID-19 (TCRdb year 2020). The library was obtained by the immunoSEQ multiplex PCR assay. TCRdb re-hosts the immuneACCESS table, in-frame sequences only. Its copies lack some clones; in the studies checked, an unresolved V gene accounts for under half of them, and the cause for the rest is not known. The sample table shows approximately 440,000 clones, and roughly 88% are seen once. Approximately 12% of the sample comes from the top ten. The sequenced sample consisted of peripheral blood. The receptors derive from a woman between 45 and 60 years old with COVID-19, enrolled during active disease.

The chain employs TRBV29-1 and TRBJ1-2, with TRBD1 matching 8 bases. The ends lost 0 bases at V and 4 bases at J; junction bases unmatched: 10. Germline assignment: CDR1 SQVTM and CDR2 ANQGSEA. The CDR3 contains 16 residues. CDR3 bases: TGCAGCGTTGAAGATCGGGACAGGCCGGGGGGCTATGGCTACACCTTC. This codes for CSVEDRDRPGGYGYTF.

The chain joins TRBV5-1 to TRBJ1-5, with D maybe TRBD1 (5 bases). The V end was cut by 4 bases, the J end by 5 bases, with 16 bases between. Germline V CDR1 and CDR2: SGHRS, YFSETQ. CDR3 length equals 15 residues. The CDR3 loop is CASSPGGNEYQPQHF. CDR3 DNA sequence: TGCGCCAGCAGCCCCGGGGGAAATGAGTATCAGCCCCAGCATTTT.

V gene TRBV2 combines with J gene TRBJ1-1; weak D call: TRBD1 (6 bases). The germline V gene encodes CDR1 SNHLY and CDR2 FYNNEI. V lost 3 bases, J lost 2 bases, and 10 bases lay in between. This CDR3 comprises 14 residues. The CDR3 protein is CASSDGQTNTEAFF. CDR3 nucleotides: TGTGCCAGCAGTGATGGACAGACTAACACTGAAGCTTTCTTT.

The V and J genes are TRBV30 and TRBJ1-1; D is uncertain. V was trimmed by 3 bases and J by 6 bases, leaving 14 bases between them. Germline V gene sequence: CDR1 GTSNPN, CDR2 SVGIG (reference sequence). The CDR3 extends over 13 amino acids. The CDR3 region has the DNA TGTGCCTGGAGGGGCAGGAAACTCGCTGAAGCTTTCTTT. Its translation is CAWRGRKLAEAFF.

This chain links TRBV30 with TRBJ1-2; maybe TRBD1 (5 bases). This CDR3 has 12 residues. V was shortened by 3 bases and J by 4 bases, with 9 bases between the two germline ends. Germline V gene sequence: CDR1 GTSNPN, CDR2 SVGIG (reference sequence). The CDR3, as DNA: TGTGCCTGGAGCTGGGACTTCTATGGCTACACCTTC. Its translation: CAWSWDFYGYTF. The full variable domain, completed using reference TRBV30 and TRBJ1-2, is SQTIHQWPATLVQPVGSPLSLECTVEGTSNPNLYWYRQAAGRGLQLLFYSVGIGQISSEVPQNLSASRPQDRQFILSSKKLLLSDSGFYLCAWSWDFYGYTFGSGTRLTVV.

The V call is TRBV24-1, the J call TRBJ1-1; 7 bases agree with TRBD1. V shed 3 bases, J shed 10 bases, and the junction held 13 bases outside the gene matches. Germline CDR1 is KGHDR and CDR2 is SFDVKD. There are 15 residues in the CDR3. The CDR3 DNA is TGTGCCACCAGTGATCCCAGGACAGGCCTGGGGGGAGCTTTCTTT. Translated, it gives CATSDPRTGLGGAFF.

This clone was detected only once. V and J are TRBV28 and TRBJ2-6; D gene ambiguous. The CDR3 has 12 amino acids. Germline CDR1 is MDHEN and CDR2 is SYDVKM. V was pared by 8 bases and J by 3 bases, with 5 bases between. The CDR3, as DNA: TGTGCCAGCGGTAGTGGGGCCAACGTCCTGACTTTC. Residues: CASGSGANVLTF.

This clone occurred once. The chain combines TRBV6-5 with TRBJ1-2; 7 positions agree with TRBD1. Germline CDR1 and CDR2: MNHEY and SVGAGI. The ends lost 2 bases at V and 10 bases at J; junction bases unmatched: 7. The CDR3 consists of 13 residues. The CDR3 bases are TGTGCCAGCAGTTACATAGCCCAGGGGGACTACACCTTC. This gives the protein CASSYIAQGDYTF.

V and J are TRBV4-1 and TRBJ1-2; 7 bases are shared with TRBD1. The V gene's germline CDR1 is MGHRA and CDR2 YSYEKL. Trimming cost V 3 bases and J 6 bases; bases outside gene matches: 1. CDR3 size: 12 residues. The CDR3 is CASSQGTDGYTF. The CDR3 DNA is TGCGCCAGCAGCCAGGGGACAGATGGCTACACCTTC.

The chain combines TRBV19 with TRBJ2-6; TRBD2 agrees at 13 bases. V shed 3 bases, J shed 3 bases, and the junction held 5 bases outside the gene matches. The CDR3 loop spans 18 amino acids. CDR1 is LNHDA, CDR2 SQIVND, per germline (reference sequence). CDR3 DNA: TGTGCCAGTAGTATTAGGACTAGCGGGGGTTATGGGGCCAACGTCCTGACTTTC. Protein: CASSIRTSGGYGANVLTF.

This clone was detected only once. The chain has TRBV29-1 and TRBJ2-7; maybe TRBD1 (6 bases). CDR1 SQVTM and CDR2 ANQGSEA come from the germline V gene. The CDR3 has 13 amino acids. Trimming took 6 bases from V and 6 from J, leaving 18 bases between them. The CDR3 region is CSVRTAARGEQYF. CDR3 nucleotide sequence: TGCAGCGTCCGGACAGCTGCTCGAGGCGAGCAGTACTTC.

The chain joins TRBV18 to TRBJ2-7; no reliable D call. Germline CDR1 and CDR2: KGHSH and LQKENI. The ends were cut back, 0 bases at V and 4 bases at J, with 13 bases in the middle. This CDR3 spans 15 amino acids. The CDR3 loop reads CASSPPNTMVYEQYF. The CDR3 DNA is TGTGCCAGCTCACCACCGAACACGATGGTATACGAGCAGTACTTC.

This chain connects TRBV28 to TRBJ1-2; the match to TRBD1 covers 8 bases. The V gene end was trimmed by 1 base and the J gene end by 6 bases; junction bases not matched to a gene: 4. This CDR3 is built from 14 residues. From germline, CDR1 is MDHEN and CDR2 SYDVKM. The CDR3 protein is CASSLLDRVDGYTF. The DNA of the CDR3 is TGTGCCAGCAGTTTATTGGACAGGGTAGATGGCTACACCTTC.

The V gene is TRBV13, the J gene TRBJ2-1; TRBD2 agrees at 8 bases. This CDR3 region has 13 residues. V lost 6 bases to trimming and J lost 9 bases; unmatched junction nucleotides: 7. Germline-derived CDR1 and CDR2 are PRHDT and FYEKMQ (reference sequence). CDR3 coding DNA: TGTGCCAGCAGTTCGACAGCGGGGGCTGAGCAGTTCTTC. It codes for CASSSTAGAEQFF.

The genes are TRBV5-4 and TRBJ2-2; no clear D gene. Trimming shortened V by 4 bases and J by 3 bases, and 19 bases separated the two germline ends. Germline lookup yields CDR1 SGHNT and CDR2 YYREEE (reference sequence). CDR3 length: 17 residues. The CDR3 DNA reads as TGTGCCAGCAGCCGGGTCGCGAGTAGGATATACACCGGGGAGCTGTTTTTT. Its protein product is CASSRVASRIYTGELFF.

This sequence joins TRBV15 and TRBJ2-5; D gene unclear. The germline V gene encodes CDR1 LNHNV and CDR2 YYDKDF (reference sequence). V was cut by 6 bases and J by 5 bases, with 16 bases left in between. The CDR3 runs 14 residues. This chain's CDR3 is CATSTPGSRETQYF. In nucleotides, the CDR3 is TGTGCCACCAGTACCCCAGGAAGTAGGGAGACCCAGTACTTC.

This sequence joins TRBV6-5 and TRBJ1-3; the D gene is possibly TRBD1 (6 bases). This CDR3 is built from 15 residues. CDR1 MNHEY and CDR2 SVGAGI come from the germline V gene. Trimming shortened V by 10 bases and J by 5 bases, and 21 bases separated the two germline ends. The CDR3 reads CATQTQGTIRNTIYF. The CDR3, as DNA: TGTGCCACCCAGACACAGGGAACAATAAGAAACACCATATATTTT.

This clone was seen a handful of times. The CDR3 DNA is TGTGCCAGCAGTGATGGGGGGGCGCCCGGCTACACCTTC. Translated: CASSDGGAPGYTF. This chain uses TRBV25-1 with TRBJ1-2; tentatively, D is TRBD1 (6 bases). Trimming shortened V by 3 bases and J by 8 bases, and 13 bases separated the two germline ends. This CDR3 region has 13 residues. Germline CDR1 reads MGHDK; CDR2 reads SYGVNS.

The V and J genes are TRBV9 and TRBJ2-5, with 8 bases matching TRBD2. V gave up 0 bases and J gave up 5 bases; unmatched junction bases: 9. Germline V CDR1 and CDR2: SGDLS, YYNGEE. CDR3 length: 16 amino acids. The CDR3 nucleotides read TGTGCCAGCAGCGTAGATTATCGGGGGGGCCTGGAGACCCAGTACTTC. It specifies CASSVDYRGGLETQYF.

This clone was counted between two and nine times. This chain uses TRBV24-1 with TRBJ2-3; 10 bases are a match to TRBD2. The germline V gene has CDR1 KGHDR and CDR2 SFDVKD. V lost 3 bases and J lost 1; bases outside the gene matches: 0. The CDR3 runs to 15 residues. The CDR3 protein is CATSDSGGGTDTQYF. DNA for the CDR3: TGTGCCACCAGTGATAGCGGGGGGGGCACAGATACGCAGTATTTT.

The chain employs TRBV7-7 and TRBJ2-1; D unresolved. V gave up 3 bases and J gave up 0 bases, with 6 bases separating them. The CDR3 spans 14 residues. Germline values: CDR1 SSHAT, CDR2 FNYEAQ (reference sequence). CDR3 loop: CASSLTGSYNEQFF. As DNA, the CDR3 is TGTGCCAGCAGCTTGACGGGCTCCTACAATGAGCAGTTCTTC.

The chain uses TRBV12-3 or TRBV12-4 and TRBJ2-7; the D gene is possibly TRBD1 (5 bases). The V end lost 6 bases, the J end lost 3 bases, and 12 bases lay between the germline ends. The CDR3 runs 13 residues. The CDR3 protein is CASRPAGIYEQYF. CDR3 sequence (DNA): TGTGCCAGCAGACCGGCAGGGATCTACGAGCAGTACTTC.

The chain uses TRBV27 and TRBJ1-2; D is ambiguous. Germline V gene lookup returns CDR1 MNHEY and CDR2 SMNVEV (reference sequence). The length of the CDR3 is 14 residues. V lost 10 bases to trimming and J lost 0 bases, with 15 bases between them. The CDR3 nucleotides read TGTGCCACCTATCAGGCCTCAGCTAACTATGGCTACACCTTC. It encodes CATYQASANYGYTF.

J is TRBJ1-3 and V is TRBV9, with D perhaps matching TRBD1 (6 bases). CDR1 is SGDLS and CDR2 is YYNGEE in the germline V gene. The CDR3 runs to 15 residues. With 4 bases removed from V and 2 bases from J, the gap between germline ends came to 13 bases. CDR3 amino acids: CASSPTDSPGNTIYF. Written as DNA, the CDR3 is TGTGCCAGCAGCCCCACGGACAGCCCTGGAAACACCATATATTTT.

The genes are TRBV24-1 and TRBJ2-5; weak D call: TRBD2 (6 bases). The CDR3 totals 13 residues. The germline gives CDR1 KGHDR, CDR2 SFDVKD. Between the trimmed V and J ends, which lost 9 bases and 5 bases, there was a span of 15 bases. CDR3 nucleotide sequence: TGTGCCACCGGAGGGGAGGTTCGGGAGACCCAGTACTTC. Its translation: CATGGEVRETQYF.